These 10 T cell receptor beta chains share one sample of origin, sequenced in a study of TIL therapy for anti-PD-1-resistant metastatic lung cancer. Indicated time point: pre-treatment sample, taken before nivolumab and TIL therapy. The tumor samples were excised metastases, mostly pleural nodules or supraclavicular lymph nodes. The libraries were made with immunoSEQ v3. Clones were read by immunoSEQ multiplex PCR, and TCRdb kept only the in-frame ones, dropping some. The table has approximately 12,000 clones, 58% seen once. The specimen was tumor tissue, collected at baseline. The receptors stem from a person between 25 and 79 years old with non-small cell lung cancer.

CDR3 sequence (DNA): TGTGCCAGCAGCTTAGCGCAGGGGGCCACCTACGAGCAGTACTTC. Residues: CASSLAQGATYEQYF. The rearrangement uses TRBV7-2 and TRBJ2-7; 8 bases match TRBD1. CDR3 length: 15 amino acids. V lost 0 bases and J lost 2; bases outside the gene matches: 3. CDR1 SGHTA and CDR2 FQGNSA come from the germline V gene.

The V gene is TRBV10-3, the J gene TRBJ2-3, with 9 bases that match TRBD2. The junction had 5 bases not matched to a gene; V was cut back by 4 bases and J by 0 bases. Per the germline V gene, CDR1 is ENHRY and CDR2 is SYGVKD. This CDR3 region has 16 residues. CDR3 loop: CAISGSSGTSTDTQYF. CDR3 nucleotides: TGTGCCATCAGTGGGTCTAGCGGGACTAGCACAGATACGCAGTATTTT.

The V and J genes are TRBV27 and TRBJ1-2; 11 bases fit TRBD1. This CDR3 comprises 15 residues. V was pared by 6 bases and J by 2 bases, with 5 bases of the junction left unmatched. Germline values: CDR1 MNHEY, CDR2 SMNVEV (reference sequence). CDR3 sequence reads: CASRRTGGENYGYTF. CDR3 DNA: TGTGCCAGCAGAAGGACAGGGGGCGAGAACTATGGCTACACCTTC.

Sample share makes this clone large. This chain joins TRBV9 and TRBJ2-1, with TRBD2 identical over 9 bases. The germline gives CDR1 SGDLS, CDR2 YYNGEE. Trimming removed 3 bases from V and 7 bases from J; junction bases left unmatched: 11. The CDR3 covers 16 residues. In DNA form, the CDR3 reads TGTGCCAGCAGCGCAAGGACTAGCGCAGTCCGAAATGAGCAGTTCTTC. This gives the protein CASSARTSAVRNEQFF.

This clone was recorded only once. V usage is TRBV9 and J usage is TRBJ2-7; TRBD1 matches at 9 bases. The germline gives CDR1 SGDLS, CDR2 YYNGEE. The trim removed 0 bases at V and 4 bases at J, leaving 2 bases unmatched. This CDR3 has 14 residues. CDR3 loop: CASSVGGQGYEQYF. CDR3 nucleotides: TGTGCCAGCAGCGTAGGGGGACAGGGTTACGAGCAGTACTTC. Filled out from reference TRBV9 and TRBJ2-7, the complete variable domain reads DSGVTQTPKHLITATGQRVTLRCSPRSGDLSVYWYQQSLDQGLQFLIQYYNGEERAKGNILERFSAQQFPDLHSELNLSSLELGDSALYFCASSVGGQGYEQYFGPGTRLTVT.

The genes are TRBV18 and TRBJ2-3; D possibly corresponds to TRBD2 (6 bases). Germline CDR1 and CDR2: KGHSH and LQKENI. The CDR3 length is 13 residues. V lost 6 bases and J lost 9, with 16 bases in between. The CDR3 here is CASSPLARGTQYF. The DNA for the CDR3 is TGTGCCAGCTCCCCCCTAGCACGGGGGACGCAGTATTTT.

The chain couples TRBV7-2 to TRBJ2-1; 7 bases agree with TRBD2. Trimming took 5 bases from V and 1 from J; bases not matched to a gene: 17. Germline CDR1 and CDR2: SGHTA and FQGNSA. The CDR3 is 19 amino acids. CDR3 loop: CASSRPASGRYVSYNEQFF. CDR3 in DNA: TGTGCCAGCAGCCGCCCGGCTAGCGGCCGGTACGTATCCTACAATGAGCAGTTCTTC.

CDR3 DNA: TGTGCCAGCTCGCTCACAGGGGTGGACAATGAGCAGTTCTTC. It codes for CASSLTGVDNEQFF. The chain has TRBV5-4 and TRBJ2-1; TRBD1 matches 7 bases. The CDR3 has 14 residues. The germline gives CDR1 SGHNT, CDR2 YYREEE (reference sequence). Trimming removed 7 bases from V and 5 bases from J; junction bases left unmatched: 9.

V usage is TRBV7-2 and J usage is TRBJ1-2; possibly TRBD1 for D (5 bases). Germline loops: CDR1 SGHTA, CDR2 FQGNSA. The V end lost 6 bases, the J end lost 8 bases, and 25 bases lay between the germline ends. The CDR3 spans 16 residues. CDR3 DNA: TGTGCCAGCAGGCAGGGCGTTTGGCTCTCTATTCGCGGCTACACCTTC. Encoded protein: CASRQGVWLSIRGYTF.

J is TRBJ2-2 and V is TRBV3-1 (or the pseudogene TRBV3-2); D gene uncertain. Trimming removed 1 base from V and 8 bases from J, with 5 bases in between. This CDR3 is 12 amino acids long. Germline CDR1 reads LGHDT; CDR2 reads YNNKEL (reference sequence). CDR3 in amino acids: CASSQAWGELFF. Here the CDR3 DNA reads TGTGCCAGCAGCCAAGCTTGGGGGGAGCTGTTTTTT.